This T cell receptor beta chain was sequenced during a study of blood T cells in healthy people across ages. A J-beta primer mix and a sample-barcoded 5' primer were used in a second PCR of roughly 6 to 11 cycles. TCRdb independently ran MiXCR on the 5' RACE reads; one entry per CDR3 protein. In the table there are hundreds of thousands of distinct CDR3 sequences, around 43% of which are singletons. Notes on this clonotype: Its matching antigen is unknown.

The V and J ends lost 3 bases and 2 bases, in that order; junction bases with no gene match: 8. The CDR3 totals 16 residues. The germline V gene encodes CDR1 SGHTA and CDR2 FQGTGA. Study-level results: Naive T cell percentage by flow cytometry tracked strongly with beta diversity.

The clonotype comes from a man older than 75 in good health. V and J are TRBV7-3 and TRBJ2-7, with 9 bases aligning to TRBD2. The sequenced material came from blood. CDR3 nucleotide sequence: TGTGCCAGCAGCTTGGGGTCTAGCGGGGCCCCCTACGAGCAGTACTTC. Translated: CASSLGSSGAPYEQYF.